Listed here are 27 T cell receptor beta chains from one sample, sequenced in a study of Ad26.COV2.S vaccination and SARS-CoV-2 variants. Specified treatment: roughly 19 received Ad26.COV2.S at low or high dose, single or two shots; 5 received placebo; per-sample allocation not given. Collection of samples fell on day 63 after the first vaccine or placebo injection. The protocol was immunoSEQ multiplex PCR, while the TCRdb copy is restricted to in-frame clones and leaves out a portion. The data contain about half a million clones, about nine tenths of them singletons. Sequencing used peripheral blood, obtained in a trial of Ad26.COV2.S vaccine versus placebo. Source of these receptors: a person aged 18-65 years who received the Ad26.COV2.S COVID-19 vaccine or a placebo.

Only a few counts were recorded for this clone. The chain couples TRBV2 to TRBJ1-1, with D unclear. Per germline, CDR1 SNHLY and CDR2 FYNNEI. V lost 7 bases and J lost 0, with 9 bases in between. The length of the CDR3 is 13 residues. CDR3 bases: TGTGCCAGCACAGCGCGTTTGAACACTGAAGCTTTCTTT. This sequence encodes CASTARLNTEAFF. Full variable domain (missing parts from reference TRBV2 and TRBJ1-1): EPEVTQTPSHQVTQMGQEVILRCVPISNHLYFYWYRQILGQKVEFLVSFYNNEISEKSEIFDDQFSVERPDGSNFTLKIRSTKLEDSAMYFCASTARLNTEAFFGQGTRLTVV.

The chain combines TRBV28 with TRBJ1-2; D is uncertain. The CDR3 sequence is 12 residues long. V was trimmed by 2 bases and J by 4 bases, leaving 5 bases between them. Germline V gene sequence: CDR1 MDHEN, CDR2 SYDVKM. The CDR3 reads CASSLQPYGYTF. The CDR3 DNA reads as TGTGCCAGCAGTTTACAGCCCTATGGCTACACCTTC.

This chain links TRBV6-5 with TRBJ2-1, with TRBD2 matching over 13 bases. The CDR3 has 15 residues. Per germline, CDR1 MNHEY and CDR2 SVGAGI. V lost 5 bases to trimming and J lost 7 bases; unmatched junction nucleotides: 5. As DNA, the CDR3 is TGTGCCAGCAGTCTCGGGACTAGCGGGGTTAATGAGCAGTTCTTC. Translated: CASSLGTSGVNEQFF.

This clone was counted between two and nine times. V and J are TRBV19 and TRBJ1-5; D not certain. Germline CDR1 LNHDA, CDR2 SQIVND (reference sequence). V lost 3 bases to trimming and J lost 7 bases, with 19 bases between them. CDR3 length equals 16 residues. Here the CDR3 DNA reads TGTGCCAGTAGTATGAGGACCGATGGCCTCCGGCAGCCCCAGCATTTT. Its protein is CASSMRTDGLRQPQHF. Supplemented by reference TRBV19 and TRBJ1-5, the full variable domain reads DGGITQSPKYLFRKEGQNVTLSCEQNLNHDAMYWYRQDPGQGLRLIYYSQIVNDFQKGDIAEGYSVSREKKESFPLTVTSAQKNPTAFYLCASSMRTDGLRQPQHFGDGTRLSIL.

This chain joins TRBV5-1 and TRBJ1-5, with D possibly being TRBD1 (6 bases). CDR1 is SGHRS, CDR2 YFSETQ, per germline. V was cut by 4 bases and J by 3 bases, with 14 bases left in between. The CDR3 is 15 amino acids. CDR3 nucleotides: TGCGCCAGCAGCCCGCGCGGGACACCCAATCAGCCCCAGCATTTT. Encoded protein: CASSPRGTPNQPQHF.

This chain uses TRBV21-1 with TRBJ1-3. TRBV21-1 is reported as a pseudogene. This CDR3 comprises 14 residues. The CDR3 coding sequence is TGTGCCAGCAGACTGAGACTCTCTGGAAACACCATATATTTT. This sequence encodes CASRLRLSGNTIYF.

J is TRBJ1-2 and V is TRBV2; TRBD1 matches at 8 bases. This CDR3 has 15 amino acids. Germline CDR1 and CDR2: SNHLY and FYNNEI. The V and J ends lost 9 bases and 6 bases, in that order; junction bases with no gene match: 15. The CDR3 here is CARTSRDRRNHGYTF. Here the CDR3 DNA reads TGTGCCAGGACGTCTCGGGACAGGAGAAATCATGGCTACACCTTC.

This chain links TRBV4-3 with TRBJ1-1; no reliable D call. The germline V gene encodes CDR1 LGHNA and CDR2 YSLEER. V was clipped by 0 bases and J by 0 bases, with 11 bases between them. The CDR3 runs 16 residues. CDR3 sequence reads: CASSQDRADMNTEAFF. DNA for the CDR3: TGCGCCAGCAGCCAAGATCGGGCAGACATGAACACTGAAGCTTTCTTT.

The V call is TRBV27, the J call TRBJ1-5, with TRBD1 as a possible D gene (6 bases). In germline, CDR1 is MNHEY, CDR2 SMNVEV (reference sequence). The CDR3 is 16 amino acids. The germline V and J ends were trimmed by 3 bases and 4 bases, with 16 bases remaining between them. The CDR3 bases are TGTGCCAGCAGTTTTGTGGTCGGGGGCGTAAATCAGCCCCAGCATTTT. It is translated as CASSFVVGGVNQPQHF.

Regarding this clone: Other DNA sequences within the sample encode an identical CDR3. The V and J genes are TRBV5-1 and TRBJ1-3; possible D gene TRBD1, 5 bases. The germline V gene encodes CDR1 SGHRS and CDR2 YFSETQ. CDR3 length: 14 residues. Trimming took off 4 bases at V and 1 base at J, with 9 bases between the two ends. This CDR3 is CASSRTGSGNTIYF. In nucleotides, the CDR3 is TGCGCCAGCAGCCGTACAGGTTCTGGAAACACCATATATTTT.

CDR3 DNA: TGTGCCAGCTCACAGGGGAGCTCCTATAATTCACCCCTCCACTTT. Protein: CASSQGSSYNSPLHF. The V and J genes are TRBV18 and TRBJ1-6; a possible D gene is TRBD1 (5 bases). The CDR3 has 15 amino acids. V dropped 4 bases and J dropped 0 bases, with 7 bases sitting between them. Looked up from germline, CDR1 is KGHSH and CDR2 is LQKENI. Together with reference TRBV18 and TRBJ1-6, the CDR3 gives the full variable domain: NAGVMQNPRHLVRRRGQEARLRCSPMKGHSHVYWYRQLPEEGLKFMVYLQKENIIDESGMPKERFSAEFPKEGPSILRIQQVVRGDSAAYFCASSQGSSYNSPLHFGNGTRLTVT.

This chain joins TRBV30 and TRBJ1-2, with D maybe TRBD1 (6 bases). Per the germline V gene, CDR1 is GTSNPN and CDR2 is SVGIG (reference sequence). V was shortened by 8 bases and J by 5 bases, with 21 bases between the two germline ends. This CDR3 spans 14 amino acids. The CDR3 here is CAGTGQPLGYGYTF. The CDR3, as DNA: TGTGCCGGAACCGGACAGCCCTTGGGGTATGGCTACACCTTC.

The chain is built from TRBV18 and TRBJ1-5; TRBD1 is a possible D gene (6 bases). The CDR3 is made up of 13 amino acids. V was clipped by 8 bases and J by 7 bases, with 15 bases between them. The V gene's germline CDR1 is KGHSH and CDR2 LQKENI. The CDR3 DNA follows: TGTGCCAGCCAAACGAACAGGGACCAGCCCCAGCATTTT. This sequence encodes CASQTNRDQPQHF.

The count of this clone is one. The chain carries TRBV7-2 and TRBJ2-1; D gene ambiguous. This CDR3 is built from 14 residues. V lost 1 base to trimming and J lost 10 bases, with 14 bases between them. Germline loops: CDR1 SGHTA, CDR2 FQGNSA. The CDR3 DNA reads TGTGCCAGCAGCTTAGTGAGTGGACCTGGGGAGCAGTTCTTC. As protein: CASSLVSGPGEQFF.

The V and J genes are TRBV15 and TRBJ1-4; TRBD1 is a possible D gene (5 bases). This CDR3 comprises 17 residues. Germline values: CDR1 LNHNV, CDR2 YYDKDF (reference sequence). Trimming took off 5 bases at V and 2 bases at J, with 18 bases between the two ends. This chain's CDR3 is CATSRWGGVGTNEKLFF. CDR3 nucleotides: TGTGCCACCAGCCGATGGGGGGGGGTTGGGACTAATGAAAAACTGTTTTTT. Using reference TRBV15 and TRBJ1-4 for the parts outside the CDR3, the full variable domain is DAMVIQNPRYQVTQFGKPVTLSCSQTLNHNVMYWYQQKSSQAPKLLFHYYDKDFNNEADTPDNFQSRRPNTSFCFLDIRSPGLGDTAMYLCATSRWGGVGTNEKLFFGSGTQLSVL.

The chain links TRBV5-1 to TRBJ1-1; D ambiguous. Germline V gives CDR1 SGHRS, CDR2 YFSETQ. The germline V and J ends were trimmed by 6 bases and 4 bases, with 22 bases remaining between them. The CDR3 loop spans 16 amino acids. In DNA, the CDR3 is TGCGCCAGCATGAGGGTCCCAGGCGGGTGGGGCACTGAAGCTTTCTTT. As protein: CASMRVPGGWGTEAFF.

The chain uses TRBV7-2 and TRBJ2-7, with 8 bases fitting TRBD2. From germline, CDR1 is SGHTA and CDR2 FQGNSA. The CDR3 length is 16 residues. Trimming at V came to 5 bases and at J to 3 bases, leaving 12 bases not matched to a gene. The CDR3 reads CASSLRGVRGGYEQYF. In DNA, the CDR3 is TGTGCCAGCAGCCTGAGGGGAGTACGGGGGGGCTACGAGCAGTACTTC.

The sample holds one count of this clone. J is TRBJ1-1 and V is TRBV6-5; perhaps TRBD1 as D (5 bases). Trimming left V 5 bases short and J 3 bases short, with 7 bases between. Germline CDR1 and CDR2: MNHEY and SVGAGI. The CDR3 contains 12 residues. The CDR3 sequence is CASSQGDTEAFF. As DNA, the CDR3 is TGTGCCAGCAGTCAGGGTGACACTGAAGCTTTCTTT.

In DNA, the CDR3 is TGCGCCAGCAGCCAAGGGCGAGGCACCTCTGGAAACACCATATATTTT. Translated, it gives CASSQGRGTSGNTIYF. This chain uses TRBV4-1 with TRBJ1-3; D is ambiguous. In germline, CDR1 is MGHRA, CDR2 YSYEKL. V was shortened by 1 base and J by 0 bases, with 10 bases between the two germline ends. The CDR3 spans 16 residues.

The rearrangement joins TRBV3-1 (or the pseudogene TRBV3-2) to TRBJ1-4, with 10 bases fitting TRBD1. With V trimmed by 4 bases and J by 0 bases, 5 bases remained unmatched. Germline CDR1 and CDR2: LGHDT and YNNKEL (reference sequence). CDR3 size: 17 residues. CDR3 protein: CASSRNDRGPTNEKLFF. CDR3 nucleotides: TGTGCCAGCAGCCGCAACGACAGGGGGCCAACTAATGAAAAACTGTTTTTT.

The rearrangement joins TRBV5-1 to TRBJ1-2; possible D gene TRBD1, 6 bases. The CDR3 is 15 amino acids. Deletions cut 4 bases from V and 2 bases from J, with 15 bases between. CDR1 is SGHRS, CDR2 YFSETQ, per germline. CDR3: CASSPAGGANYGYTF. The CDR3 DNA follows: TGCGCCAGCAGCCCCGCCGGGGGGGCCAACTATGGCTACACCTTC.

CDR3: CAINRGGYNEQFF. For the CDR3, the DNA is TGTGCCATCAACCGAGGGGGTTACAATGAGCAGTTCTTC. The chain couples TRBV10-3 to TRBJ2-1; D perhaps matches TRBD1 (6 bases). The V gene lost 7 bases and the J gene lost 4 bases, with 11 bases spanning the gap. The CDR3 covers 13 residues. Germline CDR1 is ENHRY and CDR2 is SYGVKD.

This clone appeared a single time. The gene calls are TRBV5-4 and TRBJ2-5, with 11 bases that match TRBD2. The CDR3 consists of 14 residues. Germline CDR1 SGHNT, CDR2 YYREEE (reference sequence). The junction had 3 bases not matched to a gene; V was cut back by 3 bases and J by 5 bases. In DNA form, the CDR3 reads TGTGCCAGCAGCTCCTTAGCGGGGGGGGAGACCCAGTACTTC. Translated, it gives CASSSLAGGETQYF.

The chain couples TRBV6-2 or TRBV6-3 to TRBJ1-5; the match to TRBD1 covers 7 bases. This CDR3 comprises 16 residues. Germline V lookup: CDR1 MNHEY, CDR2 SVGEGT. Trimming took 2 bases from V and 7 from J; bases not matched to a gene: 11. CDR3 coding DNA: TGTGCCAGCAGTTACGCGGGACAGACCCTGGTGCAGCCCCAGCATTTT. This translates into CASSYAGQTLVQPQHF.

This clone was seen more than once but under ten times. J is TRBJ2-7 and V is TRBV6-1; TRBD2 aligns across 7 bases. The CDR3 consists of 17 residues. The J segment lost 3 bases and the V segment lost 1 base, leaving 12 bases of the junction unmatched. Germline lookup yields CDR1 MNHNS and CDR2 SASEGT. CDR3 sequence (DNA): TGTGCCAGCAGTGAAGGCCTTGGCGGGAGTGGAGTCTACGAGCAGTACTTC. It encodes CASSEGLGGSGVYEQYF.

This clone was seen many times. V and J are TRBV27 and TRBJ2-7; 10 bases agree with TRBD1. The V and J ends lost 6 bases and 3 bases, in that order; junction bases with no gene match: 8. The germline V gene has CDR1 MNHEY and CDR2 SMNVEV (reference sequence). The CDR3 has 15 amino acids. The CDR3 loop is CASSWTGGFYYEQYF. CDR3 DNA sequence: TGTGCCAGCAGCTGGACAGGGGGTTTTTACTACGAGCAGTACTTC.

V gene TRBV6-2 or TRBV6-3 combines with J gene TRBJ2-3; perhaps TRBD2 as D (5 bases). This CDR3 is 17 amino acids long. Trimming removed 0 bases from V and 0 bases from J, with 13 bases in between. The germline V gene encodes CDR1 MNHEY and CDR2 SVGEGT. CDR3 sequence reads: CASSYSELGMSTDTQYF. The CDR3 DNA reads TGTGCCAGCAGTTACTCTGAACTAGGGATGAGCACAGATACGCAGTATTTT.